In this sample, the clone carrying this T cell receptor (beta chain) turned up many times. The antigen is unknown. The CDR3 regions of TCR beta were amplified from RNA transcripts. A first-round RT-PCR of the TCR CDR3 used the HTBI primer set. TCRdb re-called the multiplex PCR reads with MiXCR, one entry per CDR3 protein. The table has 250,000 or so distinct CDR3 sequences, approximately 14% seen once; the top ten hold 13%. The entry originates in a study of T cells in Graves' hyperthyroidism and ophthalmopathy. V lost 3 bases to trimming and J lost 10 bases, with 16 bases between them. This CDR3 contains 15 residues. General study points: Blood also contained most expanded thyroid clonotypes above 0.001. In simple terms, a model built on 13 V-J features told ophthalmopathy apart from stable hyperthyroidism.

Patients aged 18 to 65 had newly diagnosed hyperthyroidism that had lasted under 2 months. The sequenced sample consisted of blood. The chain uses TRBV12-3 or TRBV12-4 and TRBJ1-6; D is possibly TRBD1 (6 bases). This sequence originates from a woman aged 40 to 49 with Graves' hyperthyroidism that later progressed to Graves' ophthalmopathy. CDR3 region: CASSFRYRGASPLHF. The CDR3 region has the DNA TGTGCCAGCAGTTTTCGGTATAGGGGGGCCTCACCCCTCCACTTT.